What follows describes a single TCR beta chain. This entry is derived from a study of long-term antiretroviral therapy in people with HIV. A minimum of one pre-ART and two post-ART PBMC samples existed for each donor. Run at survey level, the immunoSEQ assay was version v3.0. This table comes from immunoSEQ multiplex PCR, and its TCRdb copy is limited to in-frame clones, with some not included. This sample has roughly 24,000 clones, with around 84% found just once. The clonotype originates from a woman in her twenties or thirties with HIV. Sequencing used unsorted PBMCs, obtained 1.8 years before starting antiretroviral therapy.

In DNA form, the CDR3 reads TGTGCCAGCAGTTACCAGGGTTGGGGCCAAGAGACCCAGTACTTC. Protein sequence: CASSYQGWGQETQYF. The genes are TRBV6-5 and TRBJ2-5, with D perhaps matching TRBD1 (5 bases). The germline V gene has CDR1 MNHEY and CDR2 SVGAGI. Trimming stripped 2 bases from V and 1 base from J, with 11 bases between. CDR3 size: 15 residues.